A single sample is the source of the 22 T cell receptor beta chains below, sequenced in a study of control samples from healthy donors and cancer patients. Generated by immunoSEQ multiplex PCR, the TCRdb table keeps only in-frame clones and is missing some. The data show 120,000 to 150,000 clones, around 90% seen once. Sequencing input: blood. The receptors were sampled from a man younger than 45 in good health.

The CDR3 here is CASGLIQGANEKLFF. The CDR3 DNA follows: TGTGCCAGCGGTTTGATTCAGGGGGCGAATGAAAAACTGTTTTTT. V is TRBV25-1 and J is TRBJ1-4; 8 bases map to TRBD1. The CDR3 has 15 amino acids. V trimming: 8 bases; J trimming: 5 bases; junction bases outside the gene matches: 10. The germline CDR1 and CDR2 sequences are MGHDK and SYGVNS. Complete variable domain (other parts from reference TRBV25-1 and TRBJ1-4): EADIYQTPRYLVIGTGKKITLECSQTMGHDKMYWYQQDPGMELHLIHYSYGVNSTEKGDLSSESTVSRIRTEHFPLTLESARPSHTSQYLCASGLIQGANEKLFFGSGTQLSVL.

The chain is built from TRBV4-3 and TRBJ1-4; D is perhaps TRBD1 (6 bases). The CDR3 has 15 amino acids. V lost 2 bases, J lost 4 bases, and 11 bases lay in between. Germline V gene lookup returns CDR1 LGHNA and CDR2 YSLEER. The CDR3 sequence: CASSQPGANNEKLFF. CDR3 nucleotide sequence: TGCGCCAGCAGCCAACCAGGGGCGAATAATGAAAAACTGTTTTTT.

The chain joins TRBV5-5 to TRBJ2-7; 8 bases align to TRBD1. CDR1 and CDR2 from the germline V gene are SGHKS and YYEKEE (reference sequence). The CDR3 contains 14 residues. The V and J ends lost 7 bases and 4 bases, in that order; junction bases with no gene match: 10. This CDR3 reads CASGQHRGVYEQYF. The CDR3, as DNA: TGTGCCAGCGGACAACACAGGGGGGTTTACGAGCAGTACTTC.

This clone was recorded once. CDR3 protein: CASSTNSGTGGLQPQHF. CDR3 nucleotides: TGTGCCAGTAGTACGAACTCCGGGACAGGGGGCCTTCAGCCCCAGCATTTT. The chain carries TRBV19 and TRBJ1-5; 12 bases align to TRBD1. The CDR3 has 17 amino acids. Germline V gene sequence: CDR1 LNHDA, CDR2 SQIVND (reference sequence). Trimming took 4 bases from V and 6 from J; bases not matched to a gene: 10.

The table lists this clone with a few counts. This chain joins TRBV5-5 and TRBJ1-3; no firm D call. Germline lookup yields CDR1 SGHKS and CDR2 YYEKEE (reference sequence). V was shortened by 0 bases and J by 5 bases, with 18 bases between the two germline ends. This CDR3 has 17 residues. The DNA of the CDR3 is TGTGCCAGCAGCTTGGCCCCGGCGGGAACTGGCAGAAACACCATATATTTT. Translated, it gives CASSLAPAGTGRNTIYF.

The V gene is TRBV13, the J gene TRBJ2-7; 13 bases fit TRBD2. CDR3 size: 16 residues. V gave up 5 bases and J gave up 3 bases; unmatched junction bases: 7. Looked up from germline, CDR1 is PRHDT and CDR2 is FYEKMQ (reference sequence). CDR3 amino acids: CASSPGTSGKFYEQYF. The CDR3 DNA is TGTGCCAGCAGCCCCGGGACTAGCGGGAAATTCTACGAGCAGTACTTC.

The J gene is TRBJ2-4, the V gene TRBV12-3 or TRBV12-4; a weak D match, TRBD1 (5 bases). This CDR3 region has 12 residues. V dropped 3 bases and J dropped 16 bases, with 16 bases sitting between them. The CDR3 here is CASSFGLTAAYF. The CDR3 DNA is TGTGCCAGCAGTTTTGGGTTGACAGCTGCATACTTC.

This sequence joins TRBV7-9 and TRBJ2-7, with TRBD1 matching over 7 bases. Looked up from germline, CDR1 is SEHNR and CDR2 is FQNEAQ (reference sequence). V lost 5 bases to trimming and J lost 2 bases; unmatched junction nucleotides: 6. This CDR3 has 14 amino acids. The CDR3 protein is CASSPRDRAYEQYF. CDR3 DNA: TGTGCCAGCAGCCCCCGGGACAGAGCCTACGAGCAGTACTTC.

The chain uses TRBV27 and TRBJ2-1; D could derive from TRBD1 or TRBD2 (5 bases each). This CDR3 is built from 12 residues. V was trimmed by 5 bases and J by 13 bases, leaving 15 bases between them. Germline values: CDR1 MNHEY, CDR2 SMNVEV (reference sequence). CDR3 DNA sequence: TGTGCCAGCAGTCCGAACCGGGACCTCCAGTTCTTC. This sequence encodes CASSPNRDLQFF.

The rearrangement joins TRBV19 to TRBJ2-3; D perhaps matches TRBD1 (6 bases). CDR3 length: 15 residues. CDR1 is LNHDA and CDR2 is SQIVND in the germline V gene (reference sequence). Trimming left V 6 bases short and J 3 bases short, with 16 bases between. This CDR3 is CASSLTGTRTDTQYF. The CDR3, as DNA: TGTGCCAGTAGCCTCACCGGGACACGAACAGATACGCAGTATTTT.

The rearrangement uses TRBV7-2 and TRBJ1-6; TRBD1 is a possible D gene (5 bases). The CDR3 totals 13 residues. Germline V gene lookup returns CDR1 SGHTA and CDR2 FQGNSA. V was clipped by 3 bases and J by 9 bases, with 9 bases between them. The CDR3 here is CASSFRDFSPLHF. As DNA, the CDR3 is TGTGCCAGCAGCTTCAGGGATTTTTCACCCCTCCACTTT.

CDR3 loop: CASNFGLTDFYNEQFF. Written as DNA, the CDR3 is TGTGCCAGCAACTTCGGGCTGACAGACTTTTACAATGAGCAGTTCTTC. V gene TRBV5-6 combines with J gene TRBJ2-1, with D possibly matching TRBD1 (5 bases). Trimming took 6 bases from V and 4 from J, leaving 20 bases between them. The CDR3 contains 16 residues. The germline CDR1 and CDR2 sequences are SGHDT and YYEEEE.

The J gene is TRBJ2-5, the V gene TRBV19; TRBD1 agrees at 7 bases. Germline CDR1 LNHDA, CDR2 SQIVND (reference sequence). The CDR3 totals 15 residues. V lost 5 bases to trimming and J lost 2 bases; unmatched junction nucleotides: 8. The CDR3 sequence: CASSHRTGPQETQYF. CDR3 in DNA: TGTGCCAGTAGTCACCGGACAGGACCGCAAGAGACCCAGTACTTC.

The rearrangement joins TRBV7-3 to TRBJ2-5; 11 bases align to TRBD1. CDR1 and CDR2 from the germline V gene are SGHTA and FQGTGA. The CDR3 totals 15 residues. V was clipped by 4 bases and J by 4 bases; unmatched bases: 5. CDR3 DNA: TGTGCCAGCAGCTCGGGACAGGGGGTAGGAGAGACCCAGTACTTC. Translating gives CASSSGQGVGETQYF.

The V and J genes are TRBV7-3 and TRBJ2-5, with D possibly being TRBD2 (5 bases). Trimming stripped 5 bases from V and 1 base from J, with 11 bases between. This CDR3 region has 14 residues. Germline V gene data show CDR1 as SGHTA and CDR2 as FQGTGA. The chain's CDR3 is CASSPSSGQETQYF. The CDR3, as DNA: TGTGCCAGCAGCCCTTCGAGCGGCCAAGAGACCCAGTACTTC.

The CDR3 region is CASSPRGLGDTQYF. CDR3 nucleotides: TGTGCCAGCAGTCCCCGGGGGCTCGGGGATACGCAGTATTTT. The chain employs TRBV6-5 and TRBJ2-3, with D perhaps being TRBD1 or TRBD2 (6 bases each). Between the trimmed V and J ends, which lost 5 bases and 6 bases, there was a span of 15 bases. CDR1 MNHEY and CDR2 SVGAGI come from the germline V gene. This CDR3 is 14 amino acids long.

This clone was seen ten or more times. The DNA for the CDR3 is TGCAGCGTTGTCCTACATAAGGGGACTGAAGCTTTCTTT. It encodes CSVVLHKGTEAFF. The chain recombines TRBV29-1 with TRBJ1-1; maybe TRBD1 (5 bases). In germline, CDR1 is SQVTM, CDR2 ANQGSEA. The CDR3 runs to 13 residues. Trimming cost V 4 bases and J 5 bases, with 14 bases left between them.

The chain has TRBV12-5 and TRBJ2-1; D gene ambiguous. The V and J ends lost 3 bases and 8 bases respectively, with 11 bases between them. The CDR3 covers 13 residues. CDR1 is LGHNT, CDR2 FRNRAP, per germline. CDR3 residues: CASGFSGRDEQFF. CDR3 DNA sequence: TGTGCTAGTGGTTTTTCAGGTAGGGATGAGCAGTTCTTC.

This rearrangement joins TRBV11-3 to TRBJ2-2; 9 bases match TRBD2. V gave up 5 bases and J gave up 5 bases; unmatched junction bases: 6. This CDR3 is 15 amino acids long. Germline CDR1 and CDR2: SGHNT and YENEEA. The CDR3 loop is CASSPEAGGTGELFF. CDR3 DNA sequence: TGTGCCAGCAGCCCCGAGGCGGGGGGGACCGGGGAGCTGTTTTTT.

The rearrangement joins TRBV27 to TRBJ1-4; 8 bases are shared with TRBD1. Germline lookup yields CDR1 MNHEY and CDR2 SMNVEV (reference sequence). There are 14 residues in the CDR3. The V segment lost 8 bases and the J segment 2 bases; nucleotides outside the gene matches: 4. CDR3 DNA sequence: TGTGCCAGCGGGCAGGGGGCGACTAATGAAAAACTGTTTTTT. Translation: CASGQGATNEKLFF.

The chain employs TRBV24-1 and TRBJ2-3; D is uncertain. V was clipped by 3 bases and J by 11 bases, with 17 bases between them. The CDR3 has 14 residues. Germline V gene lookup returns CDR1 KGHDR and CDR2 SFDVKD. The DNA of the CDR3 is TGTGCCACCAGTGATGTTTCGGAAGACGCTGAGCAGTATTTT. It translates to CATSDVSEDAEQYF.

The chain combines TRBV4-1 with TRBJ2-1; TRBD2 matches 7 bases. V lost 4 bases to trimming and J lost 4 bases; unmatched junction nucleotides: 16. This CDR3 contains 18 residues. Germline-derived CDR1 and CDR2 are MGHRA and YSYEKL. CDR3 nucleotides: TGCGCCAGCAGCCCTTCCCCTCTCCCTAGCGGACCTTACAATGAGCAGTTCTTC. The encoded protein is CASSPSPLPSGPYNEQFF.